A selection of T cell receptor beta chains follows, all from one sample in a study of cytomegalovirus exposure and HLA in healthy donors. This table comes from immunoSEQ multiplex PCR, and its TCRdb copy is limited to in-frame clones, with some not included. Counted here are about 190,000 clones, around 79% occurring once; the ten biggest clones make up 1.5% to 2%. Sample: PBMCs. These receptors all stem from a woman in her late teens or twenties in good health and CMV-seronegative. Each CDR3 is given with its conserved first and last residue. D genes are given only for firm matches. Some rows mark clone size as missing; the rest say once, few, many or name a class of expanded clone.

>TRBJ2-1|NA|NA|TRBV7-2
TGTGCCAGCAGCTTAGTACTAGGCAATGAGCAGTTCTTC
CASSLVLGNEQFF
>TRBJ1-1|TRBD1|NA|TRBV5-4
TGTGCCAGCAGCCCCGGACAGGGGGCGCCCAACACTGAAGCTTTCTTT
CASSPGQGAPNTEAFF
>TRBJ1-4|NA|NA|TRBV7-9
TGTGCCAGCAGCTTATGGCTCGGAGCAGCCAGACCCACTAATGAAAAACTGTTTTTT
CASSLWLGAARPTNEKLFF
>TRBJ2-5|TRBD2|once|TRBV18
TGTGCCAGCTCACCAGGACTAGCGGGGGGTTCAGAGACCCAGTACTTC
CASSPGLAGGSETQYF
>TRBJ1-1|NA|NA|TRBV28
TGTGCCAGCAGTTTGCCAGAGGGGAGGCTTATGAACACTGAAGCTTTCTTT
CASSLPEGRLMNTEAFF
>TRBJ2-1|TRBD2|NA|TRBV5-6
TGTGCCAGCAGCACAGGACTAGCGGGAGTTACGTCCTACAATGAGCAGTTCTTC
CASSTGLAGVTSYNEQFF
>TRBJ1-2|TRBD1|once|TRBV18
TGTGCCAGCTCACCCAAGGGACAGCCTAACTATGGCTACACCTTC
CASSPKGQPNYGYTF
>TRBJ1-2|NA|NA|TRBV14
TGTGCCAGCAGCCCACAGCCACTCTATGGCTACACCTTC
CASSPQPLYGYTF
>TRBJ2-1|NA|NA|TRBV15
TGTGCCACCAGCAGAGGTGTAGCGGCCTACAATGAGCAGTTCTTC
CATSRGVAAYNEQFF
>TRBJ2-3|NA|NA|TRBV29-1
TGCAGCGTTGAAGATTCTCGAGATGGAGATACGCAGTATTTT
CSVEDSRDGDTQYF
>TRBJ2-3|NA|NA|TRBV18
TGTGCCAGCTCACCACCGGGCAGGAAAGACACAGATACGCAGTATTTT
CASSPPGRKDTDTQYF
>TRBJ1-1|TRBD1|NA|TRBV6-5
TGTGCCAGCAAACACGGACAGGGGGCGACTGAAGCTTTCTTT
CASKHGQGATEAFF
>TRBJ1-4|NA|NA|TRBV7-9
TGTGCCAGCAGCTTAGAGACTCCCGACAGGAATGAAAAACTGTTTTTT
CASSLETPDRNEKLFF
>TRBJ2-1|NA|medium-sized|TRBV4-3
TGCGCCAGCAGCCAAGATAGGGTTAGCGCGAACAATGAGCAGTTCTTC
CASSQDRVSANNEQFF
>TRBJ2-5|TRBD1|once|TRBV16
TGTGCCAGCAGCCACCGAAAGGGGACAGCACAAGAGACCCAGTACTTC
CASSHRKGTAQETQYF
>TRBJ1-2|TRBD1|few|TRBV29-1
TGCAGCGTTGACGGGACAGATCAATTAGATAACTATGGCTACACCTTC
CSVDGTDQLDNYGYTF
>TRBJ2-1|NA|NA|TRBV28
TGTGCCAGCAGTTCCAAAAATGAGCAGTTCTTC
CASSSKNEQFF
>TRBJ2-7|NA|few|TRBV6-5
TGTGCCAGCAGAATCAACCGCGGCGGCCACTACGAGCAGTACTTC
CASRINRGGHYEQYF
>TRBJ2-5|NA|NA|TRBV5-1
TGCGCCAGCAGCTTGTGGGACAAACAAGAGACCCAGTACTTC
CASSLWDKQETQYF
>TRBJ1-2|NA|NA|TRBV5-4
TGTGCCAGCAGCTTGCTCGGAGGGGTTGGCTATGGCTACACCTTC
CASSLLGGVGYGYTF
>TRBJ2-1|TRBD2|NA|TRBV29-1
TGCAGCGTTTTAACTAGCGTCTACAATGAGCAGTTCTTC
CSVLTSVYNEQFF
>TRBJ2-1|NA|NA|TRBV9
TGTGCCAGCAGCGCGTTGTCGACAGTCTACAATGAGCAGTTCTTC
CASSALSTVYNEQFF
>TRBJ2-1|NA|NA|TRBV5-1
TGCGCCAGCAGCTTGGCCGGGGGTATCACCTACAATGAGCAGTTCTTC
CASSLAGGITYNEQFF
>TRBJ2-1|TRBD2|NA|TRBV6-6
TGTGCCAGCAGAGTTAGCGGGGTAGAGCAGTTCTTC
CASRVSGVEQFF
>TRBJ1-2|TRBD1|NA|TRBV10-3
TGTGCCGCCGGACAGGAGAACTATGGCTACACCTTC
CAAGQENYGYTF
>TRBJ1-5|NA|NA|TRBV7-9
TGTGCCAGCAGCTTCTCAGATCAGCCCCAGCATTTT
CASSFSDQPQHF
>TRBJ2-5|TRBD2|NA|TRBV27
TGTGCCAGCAGGCTAGCGGGCCAAGAGACCCAGTACTTC
CASRLAGQETQYF
>TRBJ1-2|TRBD1|few|TRBV11-2
TGTGCCAGCAGCCCTAGGACAGGGGTGGGCTATGGCTACACCTTC
CASSPRTGVGYGYTF
>TRBJ1-1|TRBD1|NA|TRBV11-2
TGTGCCAGCAGCCCTGGACAGGGGGCAGGTTGGACTGAAGCTTTCTTT
CASSPGQGAGWTEAFF
>TRBJ2-7|TRBD2|NA|TRBV6-1
TGTGCCAGCAGTGAAGCGCTAGCGGGAGGGCAAAAGCAGTACTTC
CASSEALAGGQKQYF
>TRBJ1-1|NA|NA|TRBV7-9
TGTGCCAGCAGCTTAGGACGGGACATTCTCAGCAACACTGAAGCTTTCTTT
CASSLGRDILSNTEAFF
>TRBJ1-5|TRBD1|NA|TRBV5-1
TGCGCCAGCAGCGAGAAAAAGGGACAGAACAATCAGCCCCAGCATTTT
CASSEKKGQNNQPQHF
>TRBJ1-2|TRBD1|NA|TRBV4-1
TGCGCCAGCAGCCAAGAGGACAGGGCTCAGAGTGGCTACACCTTC
CASSQEDRAQSGYTF
>TRBJ2-1|TRBD1|once|TRBV27
TGTGCCAGCAGTATACTCGGGACAGGGGGCAGGAATGAGCAGTTCTTC
CASSILGTGGRNEQFF
>TRBJ1-4|NA|NA|TRBV25-1
TGTGCCAGCAGTGAATATCGGGACTCCACTAATGAAAAACTGTTTTTT
CASSEYRDSTNEKLFF
>TRBJ2-7|TRBD1|NA|TRBV5-1
TGCGCCAGCAGACCGAGGGGGCTCGTCGACGAGCAGTACTTC
CASRPRGLVDEQYF
>TRBJ2-7|TRBD2|NA|TRBV5-1
TGCGCCAGCAGCTTGGAACTAGCGGGATACGAGCAGTACTTC
CASSLELAGYEQYF
>TRBJ2-1|NA|NA|TRBV7-6
TGTGCCAGCAGCTTAGAAGGAGGGACGTGGAATGAGCAGTTCTTC
CASSLEGGTWNEQFF
>TRBJ1-1|TRBD1|NA|TRBV2
TGTGCCAGCAGGTTCGTACAGGGGGCTGGAACTGAAGCTTTCTTT
CASRFVQGAGTEAFF
>TRBJ2-2|TRBD1|medium-sized|TRBV6-4
TGTGCCAGCAGTGAAGGGACAGGGAACACCGGGGAGCTGTTTTTT
CASSEGTGNTGELFF
>TRBJ2-4|NA|NA|TRBV5-6
TGTGCCAGCAGTTCGGAGGCAAACATTCAGTACTTC
CASSSEANIQYF
>TRBJ1-6|NA|NA|TRBV2
TGTGCCAGCAGTGAAGCGCTGAGGACAGTGGGATTCAACTCACCCCTCCACTTT
CASSEALRTVGFNSPLHF
>TRBJ2-3|NA|NA|TRBV7-9
TGTGCCAGCAGCTTAGGAGGAAACACAGATACGCAGTATTTT
CASSLGGNTDTQYF
>TRBJ2-1|NA|NA|TRBV2
TGTGCCAGCAGGGCAGCAACTAGCCGTGAGCAGTTCTTC
CASRAATSREQFF
>TRBJ1-1|TRBD1|NA|TRBV5-1
TGCGCCAGCAGCTTGGAACTGACAGGGACTGAAGCTTTCTTT
CASSLELTGTEAFF
>TRBJ2-3|TRBD2|NA|TRBV28
TGTGCCAGCAGTTCAAATAGCGGGAGAGGGATAGATACGCAGTATTTT
CASSSNSGRGIDTQYF
>TRBJ1-5|TRBD1|many|TRBV7-2
TGTGCCAGCAGCGCCCGGACAGGGGGCGAACAGCCCCAGCATTTT
CASSARTGGEQPQHF
>TRBJ1-2|TRBD1|NA|TRBV7-2
TGTGCCAGCAGCTTAGAGGACAGGGAGCTACCATATGGCTACACCTTC
CASSLEDRELPYGYTF
>TRBJ2-1|NA|few|TRBV27
TGTGCCAGCGGAAACGTTCGGAGCTCCTACAATGAGCAGTTCTTC
CASGNVRSSYNEQFF
>TRBJ2-5|TRBD1|NA|TRBV30
TGTGCCTGGAGCGCCGGACAGGGGATAGTGGAGACCCAGTACTTC
CAWSAGQGIVETQYF
>TRBJ2-1|NA|NA|TRBV9
TGTGCCAGCAGCGCGGGGGAGGCTCCCCAGCAGTTCTTC
CASSAGEAPQQFF
>TRBJ2-5|NA|NA|TRBV28
TGTGCCAGCAGGGTAGCGGCCCAAGAGACCCAGTACTTC
CASRVAAQETQYF
>TRBJ2-2|TRBD1|NA|TRBV5-1
TGCGCCAGCAGCTTGGAAACAGGGGACACCGGGGAGCTGTTTTTT
CASSLETGDTGELFF
>TRBJ1-1|TRBD1|few|TRBV19
TGTGCCAGTAGTAGGGCAGGGGGCGTCGACACTGAAGCTTTCTTT
CASSRAGGVDTEAFF
>TRBJ2-5|NA|NA|TRBV4-1
TGCGCCAGCAGCCAAGAACAAGCGTTACGGGAGACCCAGTACTTC
CASSQEQALRETQYF